The clone carrying this TCR beta chain was seen more than once but under ten times. The antigen is undetermined. This sample was included in a study of T cells after yellow fever vaccination. About the study: It was SMART-Seq v4 Ultra Low Input that prepared the fractions with low cell numbers.

CDR1 and CDR2 (germline): ENHRY, SYGVKD. V was cut by 3 bases and J by 2 bases, with 12 bases left in between. The CDR3 spans 15 residues. Study-level points and caveats: The study re-detected most primary-vaccination clones after the booster (under 97% CD4, around 89% CD8). Contamination by abundant bulk-population clonotypes could be present in FACS-sorted repertoires.

A single record per CDR3 protein comes from TCRdb applying MiXCR to the 5' RACE reads. The profile shows approximately 550,000 distinct CDR3 sequences, approximately 21% of them singletons. The receptor comes from a man younger than 40 who received the YFV17D yellow fever vaccine. This chain links TRBV10-3 with TRBJ2-3, with unresolved D. The sample here was PBMCs, taken 15 days after the yellow fever booster vaccination. In DNA, the CDR3 is TGTGCCATCAGTGATGGCGGAACATACACAGATACGCAGTATTTT. Protein: CAISDGGTYTDTQYF.